The clone carrying this TCR delta chain was observed many times. Its target is unknown. TCRdb called clones from the multiplex PCR reads again using CATT. The sample holds around 86,000 delta-chain clones, over 1.1% seen once. The data were obtained in a study of γδ T cells in repeated Plasmodium falciparum infection. Study-wide background: Over about 610 days, donors received four mosquito-bite P. falciparum NF54 infections.

Findings of the study overall: The Malian cohort came from a small rural village of predominantly one ethnic group.

This TCR derives from a pool of human donors (malaria-infected and uninfected, not separated). Sample: gamma-delta T cells from blood.

The CDR3 DNA is TGTGCTCTTGGGGAACGAGGTCCCGGGTCACTGGGGGACACCGATAAACTCATCTTT. It codes for CALGERGPGSLGDTDKLIF. The chain joins TRDV1 to TRDJ1, with 8 bases fitting TRDD3. Germline lookup yields CDR1 TSWWSYY and CDR2 QGS. CDR3 length equals 19 residues. With 1 base clipped from V and 0 bases from J, the junction kept 13 bases outside the gene matches.